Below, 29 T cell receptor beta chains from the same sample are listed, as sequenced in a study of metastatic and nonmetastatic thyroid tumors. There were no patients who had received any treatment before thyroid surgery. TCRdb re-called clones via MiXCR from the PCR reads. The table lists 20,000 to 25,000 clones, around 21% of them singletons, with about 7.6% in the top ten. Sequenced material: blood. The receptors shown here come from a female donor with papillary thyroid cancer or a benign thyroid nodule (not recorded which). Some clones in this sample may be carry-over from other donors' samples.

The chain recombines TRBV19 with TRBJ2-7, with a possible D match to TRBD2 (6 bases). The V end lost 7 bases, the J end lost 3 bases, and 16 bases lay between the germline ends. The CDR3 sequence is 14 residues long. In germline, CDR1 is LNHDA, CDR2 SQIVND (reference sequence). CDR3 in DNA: TGTGCCAGTAACCCGGGACTCGAAGACTACGAGCAGTACTTC. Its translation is CASNPGLEDYEQYF.

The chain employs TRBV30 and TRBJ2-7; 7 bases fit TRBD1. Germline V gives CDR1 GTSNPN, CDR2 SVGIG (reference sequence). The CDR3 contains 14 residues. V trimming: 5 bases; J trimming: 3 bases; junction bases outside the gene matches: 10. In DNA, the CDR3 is TGTGCCTGGCAGGCTTGGGACAGCTACTACGAGCAGTACTTC. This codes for CAWQAWDSYYEQYF.

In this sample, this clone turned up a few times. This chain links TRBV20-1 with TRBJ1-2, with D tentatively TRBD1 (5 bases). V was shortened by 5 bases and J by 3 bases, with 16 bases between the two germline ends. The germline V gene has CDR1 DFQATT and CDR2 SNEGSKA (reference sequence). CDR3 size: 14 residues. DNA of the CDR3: TGCAGTGCTCCATGGGGGGAGAGTGACTATGGCTACACCTTC. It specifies CSAPWGESDYGYTF.

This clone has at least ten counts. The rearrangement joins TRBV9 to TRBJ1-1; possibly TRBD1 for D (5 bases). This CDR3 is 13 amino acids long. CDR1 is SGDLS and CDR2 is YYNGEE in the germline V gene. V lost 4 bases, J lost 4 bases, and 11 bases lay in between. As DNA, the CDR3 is TGTGCCAGCAGCCCCCGTCAGGGCACTGAAGCTTTCTTT. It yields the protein CASSPRQGTEAFF. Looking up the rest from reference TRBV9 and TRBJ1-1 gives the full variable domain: DSGVTQTPKHLITATGQRVTLRCSPRSGDLSVYWYQQSLDQGLQFLIQYYNGEERAKGNILERFSAQQFPDLHSELNLSSLELGDSALYFCASSPRQGTEAFFGQGTRLTVV.

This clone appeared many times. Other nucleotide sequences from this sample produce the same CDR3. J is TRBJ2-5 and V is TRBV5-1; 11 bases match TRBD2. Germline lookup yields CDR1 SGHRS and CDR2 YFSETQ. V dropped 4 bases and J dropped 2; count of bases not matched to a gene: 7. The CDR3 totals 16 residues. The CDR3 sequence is CASSVTSGGPQETQYF. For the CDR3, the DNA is TGCGCCAGCAGCGTAACTAGCGGGGGACCTCAAGAGACCCAGTACTTC. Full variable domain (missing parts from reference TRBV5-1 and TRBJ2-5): KAGVTQTPRYLIKTRGQQVTLSCSPISGHRSVSWYQQTPGQGLQFLFEYFSETQRNKGNFPGRFSGRQFSNSRSEMNVSTLELGDSALYLCASSVTSGGPQETQYFGPGTRLLVL.

This CDR3 reads CASSPLNPVRRNEKLFF. For the CDR3, the DNA is TGTGCCAGTAGTCCGCTCAACCCAGTAAGGAGGAATGAAAAACTGTTTTTT. The gene calls are TRBV19 and TRBJ1-4; no clear D. Germline V gives CDR1 LNHDA, CDR2 SQIVND (reference sequence). With 5 bases removed from V and 5 bases from J, the gap between germline ends came to 21 bases. The CDR3 extends over 17 amino acids.

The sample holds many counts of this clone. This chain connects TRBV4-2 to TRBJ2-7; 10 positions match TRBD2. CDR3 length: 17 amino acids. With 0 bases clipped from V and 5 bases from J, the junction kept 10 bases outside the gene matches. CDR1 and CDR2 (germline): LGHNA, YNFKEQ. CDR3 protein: CASSQDLASGSWDEQYF. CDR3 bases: TGTGCCAGCAGCCAAGATCTCGCTAGCGGGAGTTGGGACGAGCAGTACTTC.

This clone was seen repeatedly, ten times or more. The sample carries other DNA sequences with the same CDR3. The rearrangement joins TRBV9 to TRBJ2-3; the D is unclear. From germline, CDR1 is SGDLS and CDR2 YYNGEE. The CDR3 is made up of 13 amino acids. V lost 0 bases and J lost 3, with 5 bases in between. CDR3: CASSVGVTDTQYF. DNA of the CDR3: TGTGCCAGCAGCGTAGGGGTGACAGATACGCAGTATTTT.

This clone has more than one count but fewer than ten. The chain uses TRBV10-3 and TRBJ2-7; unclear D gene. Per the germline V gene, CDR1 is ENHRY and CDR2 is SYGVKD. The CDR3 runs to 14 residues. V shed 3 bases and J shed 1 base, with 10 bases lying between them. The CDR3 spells CAISEGHWSYEQYF. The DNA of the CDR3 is TGTGCCATCAGTGAAGGGCATTGGTCCTACGAGCAGTACTTC.

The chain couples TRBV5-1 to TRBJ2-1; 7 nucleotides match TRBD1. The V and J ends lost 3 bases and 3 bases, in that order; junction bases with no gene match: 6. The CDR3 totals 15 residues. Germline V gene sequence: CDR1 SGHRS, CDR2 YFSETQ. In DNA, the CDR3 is TGCGCCAGCAGCTGGACCGGGACAGACTACAATGAGCAGTTCTTC. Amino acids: CASSWTGTDYNEQFF. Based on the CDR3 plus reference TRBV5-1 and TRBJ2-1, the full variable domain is KAGVTQTPRYLIKTRGQQVTLSCSPISGHRSVSWYQQTPGQGLQFLFEYFSETQRNKGNFPGRFSGRQFSNSRSEMNVSTLELGDSALYLCASSWTGTDYNEQFFGPGTRLTVL.

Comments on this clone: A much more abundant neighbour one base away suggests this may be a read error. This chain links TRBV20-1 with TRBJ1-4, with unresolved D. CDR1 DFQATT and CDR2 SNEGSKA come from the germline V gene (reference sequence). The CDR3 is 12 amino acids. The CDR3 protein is CSAPGPNGKLFF. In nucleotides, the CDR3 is TGCAGTGCCCCCGGGCCTAATGGAAAACTGTTTTTT.

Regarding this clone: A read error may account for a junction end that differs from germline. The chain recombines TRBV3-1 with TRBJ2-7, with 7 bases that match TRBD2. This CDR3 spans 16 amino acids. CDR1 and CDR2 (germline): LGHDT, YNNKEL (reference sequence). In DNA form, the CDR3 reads TGTGTCAGCAGCCACGATATATGCGGGAGTCGCAACGAGCAGTACTTC. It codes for CVSSHDICGSRNEQYF.

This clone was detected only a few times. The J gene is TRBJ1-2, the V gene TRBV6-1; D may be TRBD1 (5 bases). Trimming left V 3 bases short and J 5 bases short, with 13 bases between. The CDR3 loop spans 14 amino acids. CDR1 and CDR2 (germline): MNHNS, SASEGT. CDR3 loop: CASSDVGGHYGYTF. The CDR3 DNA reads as TGTGCCAGCAGTGACGTTGGGGGTCATTATGGCTACACCTTC.

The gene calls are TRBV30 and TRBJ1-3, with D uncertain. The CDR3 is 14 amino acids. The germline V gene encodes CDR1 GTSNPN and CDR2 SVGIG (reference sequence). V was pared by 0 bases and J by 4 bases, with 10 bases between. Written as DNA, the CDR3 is TGTGCCTGGAGTGTATCATCGAGGGGAAACACCATATATTTT. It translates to CAWSVSSRGNTIYF. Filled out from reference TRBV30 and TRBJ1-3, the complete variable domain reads SQTIHQWPATLVQPVGSPLSLECTVEGTSNPNLYWYRQAAGRGLQLLFYSVGIGQISSEVPQNLSASRPQDRQFILSSKKLLLSDSGFYLCAWSVSSRGNTIYFGEGSWLTVV.

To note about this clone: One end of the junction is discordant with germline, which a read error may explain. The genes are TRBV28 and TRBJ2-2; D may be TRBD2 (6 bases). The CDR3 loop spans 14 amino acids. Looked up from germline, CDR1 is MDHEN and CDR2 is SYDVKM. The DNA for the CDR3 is TGTTCCAGCAGTTTAGAGCGGGACACCGGGGAGCTGTTTTTT. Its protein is CSSSLERDTGELFF.

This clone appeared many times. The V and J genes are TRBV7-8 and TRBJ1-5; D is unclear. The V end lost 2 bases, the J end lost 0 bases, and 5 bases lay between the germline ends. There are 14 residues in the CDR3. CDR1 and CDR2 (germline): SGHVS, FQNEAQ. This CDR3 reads CASSLHYSNQPQHF. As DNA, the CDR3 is TGTGCCAGCAGCTTACACTATAGCAATCAGCCCCAGCATTTT. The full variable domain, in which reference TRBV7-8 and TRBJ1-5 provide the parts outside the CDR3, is GAGVSQSPRYKVAKRGQDVALRCDPISGHVSLFWYQQALGQGPEFLTYFQNEAQLDKSGLPSDRFFAERPEGSVSTLKIQRTQQEDSAVYLCASSLHYSNQPQHFGDGTRLSIL.

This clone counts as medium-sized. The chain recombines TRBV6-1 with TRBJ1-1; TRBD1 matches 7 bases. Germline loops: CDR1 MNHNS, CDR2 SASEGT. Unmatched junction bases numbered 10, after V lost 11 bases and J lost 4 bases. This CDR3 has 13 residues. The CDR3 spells CAALSRGITEAFF. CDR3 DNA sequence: TGTGCCGCGCTCTCCAGGGGGATCACTGAAGCTTTCTTT.

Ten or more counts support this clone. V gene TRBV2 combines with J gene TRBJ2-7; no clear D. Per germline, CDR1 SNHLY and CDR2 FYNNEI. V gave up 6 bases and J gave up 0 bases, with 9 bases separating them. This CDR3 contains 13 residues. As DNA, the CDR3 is TGTGCCAGCAGCAGAGACCTCTCCTACGAGCAGTACTTC. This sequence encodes CASSRDLSYEQYF. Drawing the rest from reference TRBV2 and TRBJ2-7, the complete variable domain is EPEVTQTPSHQVTQMGQEVILRCVPISNHLYFYWYRQILGQKVEFLVSFYNNEISEKSEIFDDQFSVERPDGSNFTLKIRSTKLEDSAMYFCASSRDLSYEQYFGPGTRLTVT.

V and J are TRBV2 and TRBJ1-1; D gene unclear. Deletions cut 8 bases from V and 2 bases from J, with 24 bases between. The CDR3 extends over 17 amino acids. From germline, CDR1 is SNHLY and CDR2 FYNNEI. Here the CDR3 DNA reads TGTGCCAGCGTCTCCCCCGGGGTCACCAACGTAAACACTGAAGCTTTCTTT. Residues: CASVSPGVTNVNTEAFF.

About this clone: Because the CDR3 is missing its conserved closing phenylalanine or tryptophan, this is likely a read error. The CDR3 here is CASTTGGGNENLFY. CDR3 DNA: TGTGCCAGCACCACAGGGGGCGGTAATGAAAACCTGTTTTAT. The gene calls are TRBV12-3 or TRBV12-4 and TRBJ1-4; TRBD1 matches at 9 bases. This CDR3 is built from 14 residues.

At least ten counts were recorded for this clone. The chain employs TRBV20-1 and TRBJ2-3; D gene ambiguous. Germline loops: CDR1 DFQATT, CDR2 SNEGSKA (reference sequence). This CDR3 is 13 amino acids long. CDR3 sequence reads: CSLRVGGTDTQYF. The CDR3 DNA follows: TGCTCTTTAAGGGTGGGTGGCACAGATACGCAGTATTTT.

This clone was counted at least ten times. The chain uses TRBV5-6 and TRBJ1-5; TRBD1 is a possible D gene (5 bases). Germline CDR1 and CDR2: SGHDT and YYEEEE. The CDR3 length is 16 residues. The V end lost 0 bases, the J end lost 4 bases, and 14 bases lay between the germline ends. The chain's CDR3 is CASSLAAGVPNQPQHF. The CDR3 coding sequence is TGTGCCAGCAGCTTGGCCGCGGGGGTTCCAAATCAGCCCCAGCATTTT.

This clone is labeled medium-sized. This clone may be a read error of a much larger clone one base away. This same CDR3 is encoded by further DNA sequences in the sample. The DNA for the CDR3 is TGTGCCAGCAGTCCCGGGGAAGTCTCGTCACCCCTCCACTTT. Translating gives CASSPGEVSSPLHF. This chain joins TRBV6-2 or TRBV6-3 and TRBJ1-6; D is undetermined. This CDR3 has 14 amino acids. V lost 5 bases and J lost 10, with 15 bases in between. Germline V lookup: CDR1 MNHEY, CDR2 SVGEGT.

The CDR3 spells CASTGLAGGLRGGGTQYF. The CDR3 DNA sequence: TGTGCCAGCACGGGACTAGCGGGGGGTCTTCGGGGCGGAGGTACCCAGTACTTC. The genes are TRBV6-1 and TRBJ2-5, with 15 bases matching TRBD2. The germline CDR1 and CDR2 sequences are MNHNS and SASEGT. With 7 bases clipped from V and 8 bases from J, the junction kept 17 bases outside the gene matches. This CDR3 is built from 18 residues.

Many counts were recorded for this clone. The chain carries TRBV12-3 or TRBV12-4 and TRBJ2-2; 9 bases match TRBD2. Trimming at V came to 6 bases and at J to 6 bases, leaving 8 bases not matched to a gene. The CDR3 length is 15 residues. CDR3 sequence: CASRPFSGGSGELFF. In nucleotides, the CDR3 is TGTGCCAGCAGGCCATTCAGCGGGGGGTCCGGGGAGCTGTTTTTT.

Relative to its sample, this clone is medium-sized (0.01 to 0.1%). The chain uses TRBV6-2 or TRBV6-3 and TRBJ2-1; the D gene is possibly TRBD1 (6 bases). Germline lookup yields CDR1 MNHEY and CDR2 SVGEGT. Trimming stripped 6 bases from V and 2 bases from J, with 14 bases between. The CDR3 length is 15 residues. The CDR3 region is CASRVIRDTYNEQFF. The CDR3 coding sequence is TGTGCCAGCAGGGTAATCCGGGACACCTACAATGAGCAGTTCTTC.

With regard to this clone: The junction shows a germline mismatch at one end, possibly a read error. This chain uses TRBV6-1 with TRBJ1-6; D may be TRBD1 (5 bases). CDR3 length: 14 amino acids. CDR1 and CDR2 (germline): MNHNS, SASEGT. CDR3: CASSTGGVSSPLRF. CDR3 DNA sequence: TGTGCCAGCAGCACCGGGGGAGTCTCGTCACCCCTCCGCTTT.

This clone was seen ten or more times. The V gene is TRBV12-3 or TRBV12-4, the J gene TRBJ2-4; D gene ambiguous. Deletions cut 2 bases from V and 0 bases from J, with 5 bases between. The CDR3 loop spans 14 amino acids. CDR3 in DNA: TGTGCCAGCAGTTTAAAGGGAGCCAAAAACATTCAGTACTTC. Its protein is CASSLKGAKNIQYF.

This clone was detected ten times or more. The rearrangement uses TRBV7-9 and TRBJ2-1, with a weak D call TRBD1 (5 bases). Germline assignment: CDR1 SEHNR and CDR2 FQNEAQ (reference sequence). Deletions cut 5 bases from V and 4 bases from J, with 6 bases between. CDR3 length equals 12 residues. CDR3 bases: TGTGCCAGCAGCAGACAGTACAATGAGCAGTTCTTC. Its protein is CASSRQYNEQFF.